The 19 T cell receptor beta chains below all came from one sample that was sequenced in a study of T cells in pancreatic ductal adenocarcinoma. The assay was immunoSEQ multiplex PCR, and TCRdb's table has in-frame clones only and misses some. The data hold 9,000 to 15,000 clones, with 70% to 90% observed a single time. No neoadjuvant therapy was given to the selected pancreatic ductal adenocarcinoma patients before their surgery. Sequencing used PBMCs. All receptors derive from a human donor with pancreatic ductal adenocarcinoma.

This clone was observed a single time. The chain links TRBV7-8 to TRBJ2-7; 11 bases are a match to TRBD1. Germline V gene sequence: CDR1 SGHVS, CDR2 FQNEAQ. This CDR3 is built from 16 residues. V gave up 5 bases and J gave up 3 bases; unmatched junction bases: 9. Here the CDR3 reads CASSRHSGTGGYEQYF. The DNA of the CDR3 is TGTGCCAGCAGCCGACACTCCGGGACAGGGGGCTACGAGCAGTACTTC. Drawing the rest from reference TRBV7-8 and TRBJ2-7, the complete variable domain is GAGVSQSPRYKVAKRGQDVALRCDPISGHVSLFWYQQALGQGPEFLTYFQNEAQLDKSGLPSDRFFAERPEGSVSTLKIQRTQQEDSAVYLCASSRHSGTGGYEQYFGPGTRLTVT.

The chain carries TRBV28 and TRBJ1-5, with a weak D call TRBD1 (5 bases). This CDR3 has 14 amino acids. Germline V gives CDR1 MDHEN, CDR2 SYDVKM. V lost 6 bases, J lost 5 bases, and 14 bases lay in between. CDR3 in amino acids: CASSWVGADQPQHF. The CDR3 DNA follows: TGTGCCAGCAGCTGGGTAGGGGCGGATCAGCCCCAGCATTTT.

The CDR3 nucleotides read TGTGCCAGCAGTGAATACGTTGGAGTGGCTACCGGGGAGCTGTTTTTT. Its translation: CASSEYVGVATGELFF. The V call is TRBV6-1, the J call TRBJ2-2; no reliable D call. This CDR3 has 16 residues. Germline assignment: CDR1 MNHNS and CDR2 SASEGT. V was trimmed by 2 bases and J by 5 bases, leaving 15 bases between them.

The chain is built from TRBV5-1 and TRBJ2-7; a possible D gene is TRBD1 (6 bases). This CDR3 spans 16 amino acids. The germline CDR1 and CDR2 sequences are SGHRS and YFSETQ. The ends were cut back, 0 bases at V and 3 bases at J, with 16 bases in the middle. The CDR3 coding sequence is TGCGCCAGCAGCTTGGAACAGGGAGAGGGGCTCTACGAGCAGTACTTC. The encoded protein is CASSLEQGEGLYEQYF. The full variable domain, with the rest looked up from reference TRBV5-1 and TRBJ2-7, is KAGVTQTPRYLIKTRGQQVTLSCSPISGHRSVSWYQQTPGQGLQFLFEYFSETQRNKGNFPGRFSGRQFSNSRSEMNVSTLELGDSALYLCASSLEQGEGLYEQYFGPGTRLTVT.

This clone was observed a handful of times. V is TRBV19 and J is TRBJ2-5, with 7 nucleotides matching TRBD1. V lost 6 bases and J lost 1; bases outside the gene matches: 8. Per the germline V gene, CDR1 is LNHDA and CDR2 is SQIVND (reference sequence). The CDR3 sequence is 15 residues long. In DNA, the CDR3 is TGTGCCAGTAGAGAAGGACAGGCGTCCCAAGAGACCCAGTACTTC. Encoded protein: CASREGQASQETQYF.

V is TRBV30 and J is TRBJ2-7; maybe TRBD2 (5 bases). Germline CDR1 is GTSNPN and CDR2 is SVGIG (reference sequence). V gave up 0 bases and J gave up 9 bases, with 18 bases separating them. This CDR3 comprises 14 residues. This chain's CDR3 is CAWSVEGVGSRQYF. Here the CDR3 DNA reads TGTGCCTGGAGTGTCGAGGGCGTAGGATCGAGGCAGTACTTC.

The gene calls are TRBV28 and TRBJ2-5; TRBD2 matches 9 bases. The V gene's germline CDR1 is MDHEN and CDR2 SYDVKM. The CDR3 runs to 14 residues. V lost 5 bases, J lost 4 bases, and 5 bases stayed unmatched. Written as DNA, the CDR3 is TGTGCCAGCAGTCTTAGCGGGAGAGGAGAGACCCAGTACTTC. Translated, it gives CASSLSGRGETQYF.

This chain links TRBV5-5 with TRBJ1-5; no clear D. The V end lost 0 bases, the J end lost 5 bases, and 9 bases lay between the germline ends. The germline V gene has CDR1 SGHKS and CDR2 YYEKEE (reference sequence). The CDR3 is 14 residues long. The CDR3 spells CASSLEGSDQPQHF. CDR3 bases: TGTGCCAGCAGCTTGGAAGGGAGCGATCAGCCCCAGCATTTT.

The rearrangement uses TRBV4-1 and TRBJ1-6; D is unresolved. V was pared by 4 bases and J by 6 bases, with 16 bases between. Germline assignment: CDR1 MGHRA and CDR2 YSYEKL. This CDR3 has 16 amino acids. The CDR3 reads CASSPQFGPANSPLHF. In DNA, the CDR3 is TGCGCCAGCAGCCCACAGTTTGGACCTGCTAATTCACCCCTCCACTTT.

The chain couples TRBV6-1 to TRBJ2-3; 7 bases fit TRBD1. Germline CDR1 reads MNHNS; CDR2 reads SASEGT. V was pared by 5 bases and J by 5 bases, with 7 bases of the junction left unmatched. This CDR3 is 14 amino acids long. CDR3 protein: CASSLGQVRDTQYF. In DNA form, the CDR3 reads TGTGCCAGCAGTCTCGGACAGGTGAGAGATACGCAGTATTTT.

This clone was picked up one time. The J gene is TRBJ1-5, the V gene TRBV6-6, with 8 bases lining up with TRBD1. Unmatched junction bases numbered 8, after V lost 6 bases and J lost 7 bases. Germline V gene lookup returns CDR1 MNHNY and CDR2 SVGAGI (reference sequence). The CDR3 extends over 14 amino acids. This chain's CDR3 is CASSPGQGRQPQHF. The CDR3 DNA sequence: TGTGCCAGCAGCCCAGGACAGGGAAGGCAGCCCCAGCATTTT.

The V and J genes are TRBV6-1 and TRBJ2-7; TRBD1 aligns across 11 bases. Germline loops: CDR1 MNHNS, CDR2 SASEGT. Germline trimming cut 8 bases from V and 2 bases from J; bases unmatched to any gene: 5. The CDR3 covers 14 residues. CDR3 in amino acids: CASVPGQGAYEQYF. The CDR3 DNA reads as TGTGCCAGCGTCCCGGGACAGGGGGCCTACGAGCAGTACTTC.

The J gene is TRBJ2-1, the V gene TRBV6-7, with TRBD2 matching over 7 bases. TRBV6-7 is placed among ORFs of uncertain function. J gave up 3 bases and V 4 bases, and 15 bases lay outside the gene matches. This CDR3 spans 18 amino acids. The CDR3 nucleotides read TGTGCCAGCAGTTTTCTCCTTCGGAGCGGGGCAAACTACAATGAGCAGTTCTTC. Its protein product is CASSFLLRSGANYNEQFF.

The rearrangement uses TRBV10-3 and TRBJ2-7; unclear D gene. From germline, CDR1 is ENHRY and CDR2 SYGVKD. V was trimmed by 3 bases and J by 3 bases, leaving 9 bases between them. The CDR3 consists of 13 residues. CDR3 sequence reads: CAISDNKFYEQYF. The CDR3 DNA is TGTGCCATCAGTGACAACAAATTCTACGAGCAGTACTTC.

This clone was recorded once. This rearrangement joins TRBV29-1 to TRBJ2-3, with D unresolved. Looked up from germline, CDR1 is SQVTM and CDR2 is ANQGSEA. Trimming took off 3 bases at V and 0 bases at J, with 4 bases between the two ends. This CDR3 comprises 12 residues. In DNA form, the CDR3 reads TGCAGCGTTGAGGGGAGCACAGATACGCAGTATTTT. Its protein is CSVEGSTDTQYF.

The rearrangement uses TRBV6-1 and TRBJ2-2, with D unresolved. This CDR3 comprises 14 residues. Germline CDR1 and CDR2: MNHNS and SASEGT. The V and J ends lost 6 bases and 6 bases respectively, with 14 bases between them. The CDR3 DNA reads TGTGCCAGCAGCGGTTGGGTGGTGGCCGGGGAGCTGTTTTTT. Protein product: CASSGWVVAGELFF.

The rearrangement joins TRBV5-1 to TRBJ2-3; 10 positions agree with TRBD2. The CDR3 is made up of 17 amino acids. CDR1 and CDR2 from the germline V gene are SGHRS and YFSETQ. V lost 3 bases to trimming and J lost 0 bases; unmatched junction nucleotides: 7. The CDR3, as DNA: TGCGCCAGCAGCTCCCGACTAGCGGGCCCTAGCACAGATACGCAGTATTTT. It encodes CASSSRLAGPSTDTQYF.

The V and J genes are TRBV7-2 and TRBJ1-1, with D unclear. Trimming left V 5 bases short and J 1 base short, with 8 bases between. This CDR3 contains 13 residues. Per germline, CDR1 SGHTA and CDR2 FQGNSA. In DNA, the CDR3 is TGTGCCAGCAGCATTCGTGGGAACACTGAAGCTTTCTTT. Translated: CASSIRGNTEAFF.

The chain carries TRBV12-5 and TRBJ2-1, with no clear D. The V and J ends lost 2 bases and 6 bases respectively, with 5 bases between them. Germline V CDR1 and CDR2: LGHNT, FRNRAP. The CDR3 loop spans 12 amino acids. The CDR3 region is CASGLFGNEQFF. The CDR3 coding sequence is TGTGCTAGTGGTTTGTTTGGCAATGAGCAGTTCTTC.